Reported below is one T cell receptor (beta chain). Its recognized antigen is unknown. Per-base qualities were not stored, and no clone one base away is much larger. The data originate from a study of post-analysis software for immune sequencing data (dated by TCRdb to between 2014 and 2016). Concerning the study at large: Recorded disease courses included relapsing-remitting, secondary progressive and progressive-relapsing multiple sclerosis, with some patients lacking subtype annotation. The patient repertoires were set against eleven to twelve previously published healthy control repertoires from donors whose ages ranged from about 6 to 25 years. A subset of samples was prepared in parallel using single-end sample barcoding, then pooled and co-amplified after Illumina adapter ligation.

Cut back by 8 bases and 4 bases, the V and J ends lie 16 bases apart. CDR3 length: 14 amino acids, cysteine to phenylalanine. CDR3 DNA is the only sequence kept; it has 42 bases, read in frame from the first base. The germline V gene yields SNHLY for CDR1 and FYNNEI for CDR2. On the study overall, not on this receptor specifically: The control group was slightly older than the multiple sclerosis patient group. Significantly lower normalized Chao1 diversity was found in multiple sclerosis patients than in controls, suggesting substantial peripheral T-cell clonal expansion. Patients showed significantly higher frequencies than controls for 4 or 5 TRBV segments, among them TRBV5-6, TRBV5-1 and TRBV20-1. Strong co-clustering of samples prepared in the same batch was shown by direct clustering with F measure, prompting a batch-effect correction.

TCR beta repertoires were profiled from peripheral blood of some 13 young patients with multiple sclerosis to demonstrate the VDJtools post-analysis software. The patients with multiple sclerosis were children and adolescents between about 6 and 17 years of age. Library generation was performed with PCR. The sample was run on an Illumina HiSeq 2500. To reduce PCR and sequencing biases, unique molecular identifiers were built into the TCR beta cDNA libraries. Every 1 to 10 million input T cells yielded around 500,000 cDNA molecules, meaning each molecule approximated one T cell. The patient libraries were prepared and sequenced using the same protocol as the earlier healthy control dataset. Within a given batch, samples were prepared together, multiplexed and sequenced on the same HiSeq lane. Per the authors' processing: MIGEC was used to process the raw barcoded reads, and molecular identifier groups with only a single read were discarded before consensus assembly and CDR3 extraction. Clonotype tables were post-analysed with VDJtools, and diversity was normalized by down-sampling all datasets to the smallest sample size. In repertoire overlap clustering, CDR3 amino acid sequences, but not nucleotide sequences, were matched to correct batch-related cross-sample contamination. TCRdb reran the public reads through fastp at Q25 and MiXCR, keeping productive beta chains. When rows share a CDR3 protein, they turn into one entry using the most common DNA and genes. TCRdb's processing, not the authors', yielded these V and J calls. This sample gives 430,000 or so distinct CDR3 sequences in total; 39% of them show up just once. The ten largest clones represent less than 8% of the sample.

The receptor chain draws on TRBV2 and TRBJ2-3, with TRBD2 as a weak D call on 6 bases. The material sequenced was blood. The clonotype was recovered from a girl aged 2 to 10 with multiple sclerosis. The encoded CDR3 is CASARDSQPDTQYF. The bases are TGTGCCAGCGCCCGGGACTCACAGCCAGATACGCAGTATTTT.